This is a list of T cell receptor beta chains from one sample in a study of cytomegalovirus exposure and HLA in healthy donors. TCRdb keeps only in-frame clones here, not all; method: immunoSEQ multiplex PCR. This sample carries 65,000 to 90,000 clones, 70% to 85% of them seen once, and the ten largest clones take 2% to 3%. The sample comprised PBMCs. The origin of the receptors is a man between 25 and 39 years old in good health and CMV-seronegative. Each CDR3 is given with its conserved first and last residue. The D gene is left open where the match is weak. Clone size, where shown, is once, few, many, or a class for clones that have expanded.

V	J	size	D	CDR3	DNA
TRBV14	TRBJ2-7	-	-	CASSQGRGYEQYF	TGTGCCAGCAGCCAAGGGAGGGGATACGAGCAGTACTTC
TRBV6-5	TRBJ2-7	-	TRBD1	CASSYNKDRGQYEQYF	TGTGCCAGCAGTTACAACAAGGACAGGGGTCAGTACGAGCAGTACTTC
TRBV19	TRBJ1-1	-	-	CASSSLVVGNTEAFF	TGTGCCAGTAGTTCCCTGGTGGTCGGGAACACTGAAGCTTTCTTT
TRBV5-4	TRBJ2-2	-	TRBD1	CASSPGDRKNTGELFF	TGTGCCAGCAGCCCCGGGGACAGGAAGAACACCGGGGAGCTGTTTTTT
TRBV18	TRBJ2-2	-	-	CASSPMWSSAYTGELFF	TGTGCCAGCTCACCAATGTGGTCTAGCGCTTACACCGGGGAGCTGTTTTTT
TRBV5-1	TRBJ1-1	-	-	CASSLDQGNTEAFF	TGCGCCAGCAGCTTGGACCAGGGCAACACTGAAGCTTTCTTT
TRBV19	TRBJ1-4	-	-	CASSIFPTGNEKLFF	TGTGCCAGTAGTATTTTCCCTACAGGGAATGAAAAACTGTTTTTT
TRBV5-1	TRBJ1-2	-	-	CASSLDSRYGYTF	TGCGCCAGCAGCCTGGACTCACGCTATGGCTACACCTTC
TRBV5-3	TRBJ2-1	-	TRBD2	CARSQGTSGREEFF	TGTGCCAGAAGCCAGGGGACTAGCGGGAGGGAAGAGTTCTTC
TRBV6-6	TRBJ2-2	-	-	CASSYPGEFTGELFF	TGTGCCAGCAGTTACCCCGGGGAGTTCACCGGGGAGCTGTTTTTT
TRBV10-1	TRBJ2-7	-	TRBD2	CASSELAGASYEQYF	TGCGCCAGCAGTGAGTTAGCGGGGGCCTCCTACGAGCAGTACTTC
TRBV6-1	TRBJ2-5	-	TRBD1	CASSWDRGGETQYF	TGTGCCAGCAGTTGGGACAGGGGCGGTGAGACCCAGTACTTC
TRBV6-4	TRBJ2-1	-	-	CASSDGLYNEQFF	TGTGCCAGCAGTGACGGCCTCTACAATGAGCAGTTCTTC
TRBV9	TRBJ2-1	once	TRBD1	CASSVVGQGDNEQFF	TGTGCCAGCAGCGTAGTGGGACAGGGTGACAATGAGCAGTTCTTC
TRBV6-5	TRBJ2-7	once	-	CASSYVDGSEQYF	TGTGCCAGCAGTTACGTCGACGGGAGCGAGCAGTACTTC
TRBV27	TRBJ2-5	-	-	CASSWRSGETQYF	TGTGCCAGCAGCTGGAGGTCGGGAGAGACCCAGTACTTC
TRBV6-1	TRBJ1-2	-	-	CASSATVRDGYTF	TGTGCCAGCAGTGCGACAGTGAGAGATGGCTACACCTTC
TRBV9	TRBJ2-1	-	-	CASSVGARELGEQFF	TGTGCCAGCAGCGTAGGGGCTCGGGAGTTGGGTGAGCAGTTCTTC
TRBV25-1	TRBJ2-1	-	-	CASSEYRSQGGDEQFF	TGTGCCAGCAGTGAATATAGGTCGCAGGGAGGCGATGAGCAGTTCTTC
TRBV5-4	TRBJ1-1	-	-	CASSSDRRLNTEAFF	TGTGCCAGCAGCTCTGACAGGAGATTGAACACTGAAGCTTTCTTT
TRBV6-5	TRBJ2-7	once	TRBD1	CASRLYRDSTYEQYF	TGTGCCAGCAGACTATACCGGGACAGCACCTACGAGCAGTACTTC
TRBV21-1	TRBJ2-4	-	-	CASSKGGGIQYF	TGTGCCAGCAGCAAAGGGGGAGGCATTCAGTACTTC
TRBV6-5	TRBJ2-5	-	-	CASRGTWAETQYF	TGTGCCAGCAGAGGGACTTGGGCGGAGACCCAGTACTTC
TRBV2	TRBJ2-3	-	-	CASSVELTDTQYF	TGTGCCAGCAGTGTTGAGCTCACAGATACGCAGTATTTT
TRBV7-2	TRBJ2-7	-	TRBD2	CASSLAGLVYEQYF	TGTGCCAGCAGCCTCGCGGGACTAGTCTACGAGCAGTACTTC
TRBV11-3	TRBJ2-1	-	-	CASSLEHDNEQFF	TGTGCCAGCAGCTTAGAACACGACAATGAGCAGTTCTTC
TRBV11-2	TRBJ2-7	-	-	CASSLGHSSYEQYF	TGTGCCAGCAGCTTAGGTCATAGCTCCTACGAGCAGTACTTC
TRBV5-1	TRBJ2-1	-	TRBD2	CARPPSGRRVPYNEQFF	TGCGCCAGGCCCCCTAGCGGGAGGCGGGTACCCTACAATGAGCAGTTCTTC
TRBV6-5	TRBJ2-3	-	-	CASSADRVGTDTQYF	TGTGCCAGCAGTGCCGACAGAGTGGGCACAGATACGCAGTATTTT
TRBV9	TRBJ2-3	-	TRBD1	CASTGGQGGPDTQYF	TGTGCCAGCACTGGGGGACAGGGTGGTCCAGATACGCAGTATTTT
TRBV28	TRBJ1-2	-	-	CASVQGLYYGYTF	TGTGCCAGCGTACAGGGTTTATACTATGGCTACACCTTC
TRBV6-6	TRBJ2-7	-	-	CASTGGGQPSYEQYF	TGTGCCAGCACCGGAGGGGGCCAACCCTCCTACGAGCAGTACTTC
TRBV7-2	TRBJ2-5	-	-	CASSLNRETQYF	TGTGCCAGCAGCTTGAACAGGGAGACCCAGTACTTC
TRBV11-3	TRBJ2-2	few	TRBD2	CASSRGGTNTGELFF	TGTGCCAGCAGCCGCGGGGGGACGAACACCGGGGAGCTGTTTTTT
TRBV2	TRBJ1-1	few	-	CASGLQKNTEAFF	TGTGCCAGCGGTCTACAGAAGAACACTGAAGCTTTCTTT
TRBV5-6	TRBJ2-3	few	TRBD2	CASSLAGTISTDTQYF	TGTGCCAGCAGCTTGGCCGGGACTATTAGCACAGATACGCAGTATTTT
TRBV5-1	TRBJ1-2	-	-	CASSLTAQGNYGYTF	TGCGCCAGCAGCTTGACGGCCCAGGGGAACTATGGCTACACCTTC
TRBV2	TRBJ1-1	-	-	CASKRENTEAFF	TGTGCCAGCAAAAGAGAGAACACTGAAGCTTTCTTT
TRBV2	TRBJ1-1	-	-	CASDRLNTEAFF	TGTGCCAGTGACAGGCTGAACACTGAAGCTTTCTTT
TRBV9	TRBJ2-1	-	TRBD2	CASSVGNSGSRDEQLF	TGTGCCAGCAGCGTAGGTAATAGCGGGAGTAGGGATGAGCAGCTCTTC